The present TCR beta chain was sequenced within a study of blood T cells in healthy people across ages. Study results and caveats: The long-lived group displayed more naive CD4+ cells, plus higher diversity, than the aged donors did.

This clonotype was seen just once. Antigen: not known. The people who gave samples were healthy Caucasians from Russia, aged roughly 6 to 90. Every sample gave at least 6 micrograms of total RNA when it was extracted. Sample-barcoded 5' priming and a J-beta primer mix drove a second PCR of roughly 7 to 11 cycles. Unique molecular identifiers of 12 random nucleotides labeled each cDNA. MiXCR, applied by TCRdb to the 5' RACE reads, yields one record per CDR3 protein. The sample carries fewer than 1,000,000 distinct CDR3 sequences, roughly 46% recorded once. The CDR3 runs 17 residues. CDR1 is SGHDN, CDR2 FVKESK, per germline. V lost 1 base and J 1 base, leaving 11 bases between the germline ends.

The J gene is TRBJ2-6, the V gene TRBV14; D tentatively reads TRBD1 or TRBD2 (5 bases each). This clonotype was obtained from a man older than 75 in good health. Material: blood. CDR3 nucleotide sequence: TGTGCCAGCAGCCAAGTGAGAGGGGCGTCTGGGGCCAACGTCCTGACTTTC. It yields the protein CASSQVRGASGANVLTF. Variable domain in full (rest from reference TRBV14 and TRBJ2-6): EAGVTQFPSHSVIEKGQTVTLRCDPISGHDNLYWYRRVMGKEIKFLLHFVKESKQDESGMPNNRFLAERTGGTYSTLKVQPAELEDSGVYFCASSQVRGASGANVLTFGAGSRLTVL.